There are many counts of the clone carrying this TCR beta chain. This entry belongs to a study of T cells in Graves' hyperthyroidism and ophthalmopathy. V was clipped by 1 base and J by 4 bases, with 13 bases between them. This CDR3 spans 16 amino acids. Germline CDR1 and CDR2: KGHDR and SFDVKD. In making diagnoses, clinical symptoms, serum thyroxine and TRAb, thyroid ultrasound and orbital computed tomography were all used. Amplification yielded TCR beta CDR3 regions, with RNA transcripts as the source. Primed by the HTBI set, a first-round RT-PCR was run on the TCR CDR3. TCRdb fed the multiplex PCR reads into MiXCR, producing one record per CDR3 protein. This sample has roughly 840,000 distinct CDR3 sequences, with roughly 40% found just once.

This clonotype was sampled from a man aged 18 to 29 with Graves' hyperthyroidism. The sequencing input was blood. This chain uses TRBV24-1 with TRBJ1-5; perhaps TRBD1 as D (5 bases). The CDR3 loop reads CATSDFQRTGNQPQHF. The CDR3 nucleotides are TGTGCCACCAGTGATTTCCAGCGAACAGGAAATCAGCCCCAGCATTTT.